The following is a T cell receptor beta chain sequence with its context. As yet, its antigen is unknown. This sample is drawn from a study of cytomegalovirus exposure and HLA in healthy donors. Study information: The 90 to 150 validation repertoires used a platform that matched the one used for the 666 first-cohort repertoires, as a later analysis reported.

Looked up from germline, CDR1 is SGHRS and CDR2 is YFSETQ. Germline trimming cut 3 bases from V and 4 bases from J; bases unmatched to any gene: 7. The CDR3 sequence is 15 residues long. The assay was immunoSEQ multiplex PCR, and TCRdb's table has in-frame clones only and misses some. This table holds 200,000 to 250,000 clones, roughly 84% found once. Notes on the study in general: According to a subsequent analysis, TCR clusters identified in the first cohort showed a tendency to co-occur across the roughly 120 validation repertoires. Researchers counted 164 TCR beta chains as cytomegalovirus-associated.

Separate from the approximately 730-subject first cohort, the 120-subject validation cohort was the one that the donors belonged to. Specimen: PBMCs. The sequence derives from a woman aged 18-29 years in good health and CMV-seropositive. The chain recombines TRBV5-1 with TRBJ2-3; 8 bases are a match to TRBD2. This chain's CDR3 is CASSSGLVQSDTQYF. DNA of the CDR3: TGCGCCAGCAGCTCGGGACTAGTACAGTCAGATACGCAGTATTTT.